This T cell receptor (beta chain) was identified in a study of blood T cell repertoires in COVID-19. Across the study: Researchers got acute and convalescent COVID-19 samples from the United States, Italy and Spain.

The study drew participants aged roughly 18 to 95 years from some 24 US areas. Cohorts were determined from participant-reported clinical history. Between the trimmed V and J ends, which lost 3 bases and 1 base, there was a span of 10 bases. Germline V gene data show CDR1 as SGHTA and CDR2 as FQGNSA. The CDR3 contains 15 residues. Only in-frame clones appear in the TCRdb table, and some are missing; sequencing was by immunoSEQ multiplex PCR. The sample lists some 270,000 clones; over 80% were seen once. The J gene is TRBJ1-5, the V gene TRBV7-2; the D is unclear. Sequencing used PBMCs or T cells enriched from blood (not recorded which). The sequence derives from a woman aged 25 to 39 with acute COVID-19. CDR3 DNA sequence: TGTGCCAGCAGCTTTTCGCCGCTAAGCAATCAGCCCCAGCATTTT. It is translated as CASSFSPLSNQPQHF.